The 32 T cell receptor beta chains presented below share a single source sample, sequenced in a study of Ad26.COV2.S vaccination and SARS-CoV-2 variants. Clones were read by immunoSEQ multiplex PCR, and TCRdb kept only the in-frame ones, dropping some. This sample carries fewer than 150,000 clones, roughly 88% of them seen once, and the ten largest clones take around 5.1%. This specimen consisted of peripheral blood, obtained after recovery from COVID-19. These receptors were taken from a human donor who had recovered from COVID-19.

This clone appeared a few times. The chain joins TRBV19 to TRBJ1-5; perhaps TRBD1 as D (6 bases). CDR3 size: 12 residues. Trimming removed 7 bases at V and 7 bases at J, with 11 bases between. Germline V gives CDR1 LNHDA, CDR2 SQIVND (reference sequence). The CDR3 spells CASTTQGQPQHF. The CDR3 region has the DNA TGTGCCAGTACCACACAGGGCCAGCCCCAGCATTTT.

CDR3 DNA: TGTGCCAGCAGTTACTACGGCAGGGGGAATTCACCCCTCCACTTT. This translates into CASSYYGRGNSPLHF. The chain has TRBV6-5 and TRBJ1-6, with 7 bases that match TRBD1. Germline CDR1 reads MNHEY; CDR2 reads SVGAGI. This CDR3 contains 15 residues. V was pared by 1 base and J by 7 bases, with 4 bases of the junction left unmatched.

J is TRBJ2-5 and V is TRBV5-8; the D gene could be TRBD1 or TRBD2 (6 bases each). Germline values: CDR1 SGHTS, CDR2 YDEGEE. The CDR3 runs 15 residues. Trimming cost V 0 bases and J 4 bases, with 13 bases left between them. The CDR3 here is CASSLVSRGGETQYF. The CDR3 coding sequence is TGTGCCAGCAGCTTGGTATCCAGGGGAGGAGAGACCCAGTACTTC.

CDR3 coding DNA: TGTGCCAGTACTCCGACAGGCTCCCTGGGAGAGACCCAGTACTTC. This sequence encodes CASTPTGSLGETQYF. The chain links TRBV19 to TRBJ2-5, with a possible D match to TRBD1 (6 bases). Germline V gene data show CDR1 as LNHDA and CDR2 as SQIVND (reference sequence). CDR3 length equals 15 residues. The V end was cut by 7 bases, the J end by 4 bases, with 19 bases between.

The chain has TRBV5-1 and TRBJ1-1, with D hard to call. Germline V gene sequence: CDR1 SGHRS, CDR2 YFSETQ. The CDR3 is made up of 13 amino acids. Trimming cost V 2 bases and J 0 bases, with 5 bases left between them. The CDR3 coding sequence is TGCGCCAGCAGCTTTGAAGTGAACACTGAAGCTTTCTTT. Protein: CASSFEVNTEAFF.

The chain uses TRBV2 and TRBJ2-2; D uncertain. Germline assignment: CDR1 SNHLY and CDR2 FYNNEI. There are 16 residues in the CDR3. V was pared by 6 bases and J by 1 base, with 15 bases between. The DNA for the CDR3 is TGTGCCAGCAGCCCAATGGGTAGGAAGAACACCGGGGAGCTGTTTTTT. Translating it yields CASSPMGRKNTGELFF.

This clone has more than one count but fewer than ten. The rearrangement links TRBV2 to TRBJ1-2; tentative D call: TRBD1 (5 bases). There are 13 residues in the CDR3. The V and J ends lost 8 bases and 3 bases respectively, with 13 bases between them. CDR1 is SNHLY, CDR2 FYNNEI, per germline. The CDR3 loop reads CASGAAGDYGYTF. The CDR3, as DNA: TGTGCCAGCGGTGCGGCGGGGGACTATGGCTACACCTTC.

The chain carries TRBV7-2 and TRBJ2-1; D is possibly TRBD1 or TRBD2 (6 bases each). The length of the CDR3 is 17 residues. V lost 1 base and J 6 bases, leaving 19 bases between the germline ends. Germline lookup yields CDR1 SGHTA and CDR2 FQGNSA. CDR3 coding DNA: TGTGCCAGCAGCTTAGGCGGGAATGGGGGCCGGGGCAATGAGCAGTTCTTC. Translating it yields CASSLGGNGGRGNEQFF. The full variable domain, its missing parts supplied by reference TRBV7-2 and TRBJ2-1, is GAGVSQSPSNKVTEKGKDVELRCDPISGHTALYWYRQSLGQGLEFLIYFQGNSAPDKSGLPSDRFSAERTGGSVSTLTIQRTQQEDSAVYLCASSLGGNGGRGNEQFFGPGTRLTVL.

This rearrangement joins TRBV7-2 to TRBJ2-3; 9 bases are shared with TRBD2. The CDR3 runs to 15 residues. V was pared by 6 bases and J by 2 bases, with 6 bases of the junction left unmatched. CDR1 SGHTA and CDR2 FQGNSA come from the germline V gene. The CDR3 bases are TGTGCCAGCAGTGAACTAGCGGGTGTCACAGATACGCAGTATTTT. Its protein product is CASSELAGVTDTQYF.

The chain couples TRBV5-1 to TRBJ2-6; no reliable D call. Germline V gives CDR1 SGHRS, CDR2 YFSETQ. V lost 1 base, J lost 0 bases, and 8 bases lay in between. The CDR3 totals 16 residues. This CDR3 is CASSLTGSSGANVLTF. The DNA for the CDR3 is TGCGCCAGCAGCTTGACGGGTAGCTCTGGGGCCAACGTCCTGACTTTC.

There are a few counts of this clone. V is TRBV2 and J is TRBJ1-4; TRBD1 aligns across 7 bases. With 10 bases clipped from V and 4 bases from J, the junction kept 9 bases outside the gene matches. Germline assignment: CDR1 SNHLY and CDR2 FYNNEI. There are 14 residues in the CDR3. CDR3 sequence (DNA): TGTGCCACCCGTGAGGGACAGAGTAATGAAAAACTGTTTTTT. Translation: CATREGQSNEKLFF.

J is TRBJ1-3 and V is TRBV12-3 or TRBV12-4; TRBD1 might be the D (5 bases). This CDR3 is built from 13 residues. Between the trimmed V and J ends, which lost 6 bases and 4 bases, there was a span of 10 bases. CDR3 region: CASRQGYGNTIYF. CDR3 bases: TGTGCCAGCAGGCAGGGATACGGAAACACCATATATTTT.

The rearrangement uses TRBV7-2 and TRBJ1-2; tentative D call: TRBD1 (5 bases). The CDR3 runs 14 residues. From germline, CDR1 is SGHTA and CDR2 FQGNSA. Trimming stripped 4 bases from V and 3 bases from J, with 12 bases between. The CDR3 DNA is TGTGCCAGCAGCTCCACCCAGGGCTACTATGGCTACACCTTC. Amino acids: CASSSTQGYYGYTF. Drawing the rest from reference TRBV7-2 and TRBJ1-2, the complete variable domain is GAGVSQSPSNKVTEKGKDVELRCDPISGHTALYWYRQSLGQGLEFLIYFQGNSAPDKSGLPSDRFSAERTGGSVSTLTIQRTQQEDSAVYLCASSSTQGYYGYTFGSGTRLTVV.

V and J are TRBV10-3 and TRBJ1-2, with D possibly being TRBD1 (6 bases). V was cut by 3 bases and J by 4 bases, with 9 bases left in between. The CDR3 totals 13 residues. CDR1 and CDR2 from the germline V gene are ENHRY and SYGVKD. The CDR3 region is CAISDGGSYGYTF. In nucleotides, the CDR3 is TGTGCCATCAGTGATGGGGGCAGCTATGGCTACACCTTC.

In nucleotides, the CDR3 is TGTGCCAGCAGCCTTACCTATACCTCGAGCACAGATACGCAGTATTTT. This translates into CASSLTYTSSTDTQYF. V is TRBV7-2 and J is TRBJ2-3; D unresolved. Trimming removed 5 bases at V and 0 bases at J, with 15 bases between. The germline V gene has CDR1 SGHTA and CDR2 FQGNSA. The CDR3 is made up of 16 amino acids.

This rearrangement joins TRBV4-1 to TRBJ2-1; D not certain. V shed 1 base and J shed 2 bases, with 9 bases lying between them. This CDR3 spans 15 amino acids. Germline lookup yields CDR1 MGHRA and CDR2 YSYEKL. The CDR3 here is CASSQGVVAYNEQFF. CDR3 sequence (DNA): TGCGCCAGCAGCCAAGGCGTGGTAGCCTACAATGAGCAGTTCTTC.

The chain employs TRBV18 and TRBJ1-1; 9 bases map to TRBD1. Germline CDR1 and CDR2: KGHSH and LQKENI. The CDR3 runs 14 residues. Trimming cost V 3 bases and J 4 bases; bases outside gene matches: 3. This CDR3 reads CASSPTGGLTEAFF. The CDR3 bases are TGTGCCAGCTCACCGACAGGGGGACTCACTGAAGCTTTCTTT.

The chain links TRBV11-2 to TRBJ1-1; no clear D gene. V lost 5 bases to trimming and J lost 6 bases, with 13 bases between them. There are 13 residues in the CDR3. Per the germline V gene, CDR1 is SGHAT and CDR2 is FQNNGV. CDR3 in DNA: TGTGCCAGCAGCCCCTTGGTCCACGCTGAAGCTTTCTTT. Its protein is CASSPLVHAEAFF. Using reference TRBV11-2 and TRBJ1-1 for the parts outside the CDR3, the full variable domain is EAGVAQSPRYKIIEKRQSVAFWCNPISGHATLYWYQQILGQGPKLLIQFQNNGVVDDSQLPKDRFSAERLKGVDSTLKIQPAKLEDSAVYLCASSPLVHAEAFFGQGTRLTVV.

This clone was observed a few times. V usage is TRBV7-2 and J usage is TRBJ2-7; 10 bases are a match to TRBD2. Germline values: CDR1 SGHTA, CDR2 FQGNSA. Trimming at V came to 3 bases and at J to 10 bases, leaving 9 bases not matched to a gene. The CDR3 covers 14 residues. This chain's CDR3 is CASSLASGGAEQYF. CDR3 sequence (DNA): TGTGCCAGCAGCTTGGCCAGCGGGGGGGCGGAACAGTACTTC. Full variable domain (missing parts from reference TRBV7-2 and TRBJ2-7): GAGVSQSPSNKVTEKGKDVELRCDPISGHTALYWYRQSLGQGLEFLIYFQGNSAPDKSGLPSDRFSAERTGGSVSTLTIQRTQQEDSAVYLCASSLASGGAEQYFGPGTRLTVT.

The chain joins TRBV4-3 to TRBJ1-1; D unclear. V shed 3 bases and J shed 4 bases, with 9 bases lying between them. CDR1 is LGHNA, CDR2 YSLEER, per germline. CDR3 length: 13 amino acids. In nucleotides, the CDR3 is TGCGCCAGCAGCCACAGGATTGGCACTGAAGCTTTCTTT. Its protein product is CASSHRIGTEAFF.

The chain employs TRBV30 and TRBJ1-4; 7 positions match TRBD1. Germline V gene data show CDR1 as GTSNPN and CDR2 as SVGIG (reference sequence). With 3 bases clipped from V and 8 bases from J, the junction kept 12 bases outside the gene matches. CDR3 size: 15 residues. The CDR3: CAWSADRARGEKLFF. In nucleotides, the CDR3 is TGTGCCTGGAGCGCCGACAGGGCTCGAGGGGAAAAACTGTTTTTT.

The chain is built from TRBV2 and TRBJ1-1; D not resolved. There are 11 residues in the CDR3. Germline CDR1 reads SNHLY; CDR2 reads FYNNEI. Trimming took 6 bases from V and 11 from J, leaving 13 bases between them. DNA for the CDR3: TGTGCCAGCAGCCTAGGACCGGGCGCTTTCTTT. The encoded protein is CASSLGPGAFF.

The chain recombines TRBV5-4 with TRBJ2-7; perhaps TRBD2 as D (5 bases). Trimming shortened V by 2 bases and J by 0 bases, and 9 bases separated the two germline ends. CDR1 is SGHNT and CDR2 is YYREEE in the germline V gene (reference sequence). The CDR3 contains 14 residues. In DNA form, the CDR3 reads TGTGCCAGCAGCTTTAAGCGGAGCTCCTACGAGCAGTACTTC. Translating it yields CASSFKRSSYEQYF.

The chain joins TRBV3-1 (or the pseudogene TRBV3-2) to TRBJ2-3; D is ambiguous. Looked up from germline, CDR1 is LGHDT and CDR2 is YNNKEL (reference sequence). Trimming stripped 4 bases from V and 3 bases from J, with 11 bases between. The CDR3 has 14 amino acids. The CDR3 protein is CASSPGRVTDTQYF. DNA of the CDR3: TGTGCCAGCAGCCCCGGACGAGTGACAGATACGCAGTATTTT.

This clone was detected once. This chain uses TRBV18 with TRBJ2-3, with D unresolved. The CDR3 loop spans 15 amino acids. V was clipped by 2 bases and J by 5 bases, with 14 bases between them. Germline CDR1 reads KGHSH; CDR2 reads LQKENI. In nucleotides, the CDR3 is TGTGCCAGCTCACCAGGCAGGAAACAAGAAGATACGCAGTATTTT. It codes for CASSPGRKQEDTQYF.

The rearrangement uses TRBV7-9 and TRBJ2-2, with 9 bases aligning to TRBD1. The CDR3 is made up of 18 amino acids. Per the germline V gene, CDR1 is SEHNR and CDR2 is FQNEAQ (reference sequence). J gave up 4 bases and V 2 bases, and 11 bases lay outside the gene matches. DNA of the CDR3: TGTGCCAGCAGCTTACTCCGGGACGGGACAGGGATCACCGGGGAGCTGTTTTTT. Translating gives CASSLLRDGTGITGELFF. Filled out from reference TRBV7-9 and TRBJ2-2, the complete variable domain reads DTGVSQNPRHKITKRGQNVTFRCDPISEHNRLYWYRQTLGQGPEFLTYFQNEAQLEKSRLLSDRFSAERPKGSFSTLEIQRTEQGDSAMYLCASSLLRDGTGITGELFFGEGSRLTVL.

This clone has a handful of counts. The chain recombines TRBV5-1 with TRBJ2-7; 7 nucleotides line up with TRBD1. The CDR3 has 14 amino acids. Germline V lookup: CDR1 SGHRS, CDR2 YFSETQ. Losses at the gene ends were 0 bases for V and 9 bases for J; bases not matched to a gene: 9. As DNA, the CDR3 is TGCGCCAGCAGCTTGGGGAGGACAGGAGCGTTGCAGTACTTC. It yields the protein CASSLGRTGALQYF.

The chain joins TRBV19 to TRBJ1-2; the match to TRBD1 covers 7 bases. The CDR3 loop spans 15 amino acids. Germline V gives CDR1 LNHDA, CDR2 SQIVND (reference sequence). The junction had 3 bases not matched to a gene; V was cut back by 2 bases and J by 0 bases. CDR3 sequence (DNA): TGTGCCAGTAGTATAACGGGACAGACTAACTATGGCTACACCTTC. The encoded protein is CASSITGQTNYGYTF.

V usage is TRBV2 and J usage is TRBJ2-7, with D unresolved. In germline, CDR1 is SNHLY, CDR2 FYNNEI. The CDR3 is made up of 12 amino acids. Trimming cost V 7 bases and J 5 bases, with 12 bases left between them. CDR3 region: CASTYSSNEQYF. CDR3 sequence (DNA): TGTGCCAGCACCTATTCCTCTAACGAGCAGTACTTC.

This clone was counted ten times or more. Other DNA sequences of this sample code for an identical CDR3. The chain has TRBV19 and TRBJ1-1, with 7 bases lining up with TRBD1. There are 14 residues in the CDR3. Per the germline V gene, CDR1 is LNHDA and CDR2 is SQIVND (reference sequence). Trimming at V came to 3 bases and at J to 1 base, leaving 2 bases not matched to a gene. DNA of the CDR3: TGTGCCAGTAGTATCGGGACAGCGAACACTGAAGCTTTCTTT. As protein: CASSIGTANTEAFF.

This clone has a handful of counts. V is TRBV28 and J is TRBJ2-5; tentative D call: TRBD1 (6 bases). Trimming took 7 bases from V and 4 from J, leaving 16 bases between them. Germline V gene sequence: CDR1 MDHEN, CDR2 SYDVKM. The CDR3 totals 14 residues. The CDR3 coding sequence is TGTGCCAGCAAGCCCCCGGGACAAGCAGAGACCCAGTACTTC. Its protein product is CASKPPGQAETQYF. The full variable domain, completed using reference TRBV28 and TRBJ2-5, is DVKVTQSSRYLVKRTGEKVFLECVQDMDHENMFWYRQDPGLGLRLIYFSYDVKMKEKGDIPEGYSVSREKKERFSLILESASTNQTSMYLCASKPPGQAETQYFGPGTRLLVL.

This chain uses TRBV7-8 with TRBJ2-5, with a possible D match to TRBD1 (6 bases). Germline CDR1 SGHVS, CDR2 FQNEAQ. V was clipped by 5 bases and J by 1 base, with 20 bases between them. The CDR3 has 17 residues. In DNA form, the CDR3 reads TGTGCCAGCAGCCCCCGGGGAGCAGGGGATATCCAAGAGACCCAGTACTTC. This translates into CASSPRGAGDIQETQYF.